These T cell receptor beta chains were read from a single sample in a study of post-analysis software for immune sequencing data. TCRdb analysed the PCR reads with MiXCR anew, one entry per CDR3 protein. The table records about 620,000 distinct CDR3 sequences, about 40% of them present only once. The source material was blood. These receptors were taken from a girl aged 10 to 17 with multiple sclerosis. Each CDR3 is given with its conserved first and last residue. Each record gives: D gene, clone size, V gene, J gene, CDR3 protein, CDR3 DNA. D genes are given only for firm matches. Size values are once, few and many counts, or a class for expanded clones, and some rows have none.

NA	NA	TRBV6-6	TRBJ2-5	CATEIRVGETQYF	TGTGCCACCGAAATCAGGGTCGGAGAGACCCAGTACTTC
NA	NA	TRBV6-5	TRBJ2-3	CAGFQGDTQYF	TGTGCCGGCTTTCAGGGAGATACGCAGTATTTT
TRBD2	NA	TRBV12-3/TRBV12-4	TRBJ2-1	CASSSQREREQFF	TGTGCCAGCAGTTCCCAGCGGGAACGGGAGCAGTTCTTC
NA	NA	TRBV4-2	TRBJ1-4	CASSQENDEKLFF	TGTGCCAGCAGCCAAGAAAACGATGAAAAACTGTTTTTT
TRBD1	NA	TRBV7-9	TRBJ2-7	CASSPNHIYGTGASEQYF	TGTGCCAGCAGCCCGAATCACATTTACGGGACAGGGGCTAGCGAGCAGTACTTC
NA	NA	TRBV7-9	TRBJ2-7	CASSSLAAYSPYEQYF	TGTGCCAGCAGCTCATTGGCGGCCTATTCCCCCTACGAGCAGTACTTC
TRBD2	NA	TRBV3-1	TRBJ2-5	CASSQERLAGYQETQYF	TGTGCCAGCAGCCAAGAACGACTAGCGGGGTACCAAGAGACCCAGTACTTC
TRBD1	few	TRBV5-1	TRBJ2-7	CASSLNDRGGDEQYF	TGCGCCAGCAGCTTAAACGACAGGGGAGGTGACGAGCAGTACTTC
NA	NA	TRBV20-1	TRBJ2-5	CSARGSRDSETQYF	TGCAGTGCTAGAGGGTCACGGGATAGTGAGACCCAGTACTTC
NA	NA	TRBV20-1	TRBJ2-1	CSATPGDRYNEQFF	TGCAGTGCTACCCCAGGGGATCGGTACAATGAGCAGTTCTTC
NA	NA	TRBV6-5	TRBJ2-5	CASSAGLLGEQYF	TGTGCCAGCAGTGCGGGGCTTTTGGGGGAGCAGTACTTC
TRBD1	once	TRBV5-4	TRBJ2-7	CASSFRQGGEQYF	TGTGCCAGCAGCTTCCGACAGGGCGGCGAGCAGTACTTC
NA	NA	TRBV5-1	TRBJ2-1	CASSVTWLNEQFF	TGCGCCAGCAGCGTAACCTGGTTGAATGAGCAGTTCTTC
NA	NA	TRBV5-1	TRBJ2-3	CASSLFLAVPGGYTQYF	TGCGCCAGCAGCTTGTTTCTAGCGGTACCAGGGGGGTATACGCAGTATTTT
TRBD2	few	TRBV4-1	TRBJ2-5	CASSHGTSGGQETQYF	TGCGCCAGCAGCCACGGGACTAGCGGGGGCCAAGAGACCCAGTACTTC